This record covers a single TCR beta chain. The data were taken from a study of blood T cell repertoires in COVID-19. TCRdb's table, derived via immunoSEQ multiplex PCR, lists solely in-frame clones and lacks some. The sample includes hundreds of thousands of clones, about 83% seen only once; the top ten take more than 4.5%. CDR3 length: 13 amino acids. Germline CDR1 and CDR2: GTSNPN and SVGIG (reference sequence). Trimming took off 5 bases at V and 1 base at J, with 11 bases between the two ends. This sequence was found in a woman between 45 and 60 years old who had been exposed to COVID-19. The chain couples TRBV30 to TRBJ1-1; D is undetermined. Sequencing was carried out using PBMCs or T cells enriched from blood (not recorded which). Here the CDR3 reads CAWSGGPNTEAFF. The DNA of the CDR3 is TGTGCCTGGTCGGGAGGCCCGAACACTGAAGCTTTCTTT.